These 6 T cell receptor beta chains were all obtained from the same sample, sequenced in a study of blood T cell repertoires in COVID-19. Sequencing was performed with immunoSEQ multiplex PCR; in TCRdb, only in-frame clones are kept and a portion is missing. Counted here are over 150,000 clones, 85% occurring once; the ten biggest clones make up 1.1%. Material for sequencing was peripheral blood. These receptors were collected from a man in his forties with acute or convalescent COVID-19.

This clone was observed once. The chain carries TRBV7-9 and TRBJ1-5; D unclear. CDR3 length equals 14 residues. Trimming shortened V by 1 base and J by 3 bases, and 7 bases separated the two germline ends. Germline CDR1 and CDR2: SEHNR and FQNEAQ (reference sequence). The CDR3 DNA reads as TGTGCCAGCAGCTTAGGCAGTGACAATCAGCCCCAGCATTTT. Protein sequence: CASSLGSDNQPQHF.

The chain combines TRBV15 with TRBJ1-1; 8 positions agree with TRBD1. V trimming: 2 bases; J trimming: 5 bases; junction bases outside the gene matches: 7. The CDR3 consists of 15 residues. CDR1 LNHNV and CDR2 YYDKDF come from the germline V gene (reference sequence). CDR3 region: CATSRFSTGGTEAFF. As DNA, the CDR3 is TGTGCCACCAGCAGATTTAGCACAGGGGGGACTGAAGCTTTCTTT. Variable domain in full (rest from reference TRBV15 and TRBJ1-1): DAMVIQNPRYQVTQFGKPVTLSCSQTLNHNVMYWYQQKSSQAPKLLFHYYDKDFNNEADTPDNFQSRRPNTSFCFLDIRSPGLGDTAMYLCATSRFSTGGTEAFFGQGTRLTVV.

The rearrangement links TRBV11-1 to TRBJ2-5; no definite D call. Germline values: CDR1 SGHAT, CDR2 FQDESV (reference sequence). The CDR3 consists of 13 residues. The CDR3 region is CATALRGEETQYF. The CDR3 DNA reads TGTGCTACGGCCCTTCGAGGCGAAGAGACCCAGTACTTC.

This rearrangement joins TRBV6-6 to TRBJ1-2; possibly TRBD1 for D (6 bases). Germline values: CDR1 MNHNY, CDR2 SVGAGI (reference sequence). Trimming shortened V by 6 bases and J by 4 bases, and 15 bases separated the two germline ends. The CDR3 is 14 amino acids. The DNA for the CDR3 is TGTGCCAGCAGACCCCCCGAGACAGGCTATGGCTACACCTTC. Amino acid sequence: CASRPPETGYGYTF.

This sequence joins TRBV11-2 and TRBJ2-3, with D possibly matching TRBD1 (6 bases). Trimming pared 5 bases from V and 0 bases from J, leaving 12 bases between. The CDR3 spans 15 residues. Germline CDR1 reads SGHAT; CDR2 reads FQNNGV. The CDR3 DNA is TGTGCCAGCAGCCCGAGGACAGCGAGCACAGATACGCAGTATTTT. It translates to CASSPRTASTDTQYF.

The chain joins TRBV4-1 to TRBJ2-5; 7 positions agree with TRBD2. Trimming removed 0 bases from V and 5 bases from J; junction bases left unmatched: 12. This CDR3 contains 17 residues. Germline V gene lookup returns CDR1 MGHRA and CDR2 YSYEKL. CDR3 DNA: TGCGCCAGCAGCCAAGAGTTGTCTAGCGGCAACGGGGAGACCCAGTACTTC. Translation gives CASSQELSSGNGETQYF.